This T cell receptor beta chain comes out of a study of T cell repertoires in cytomegalovirus infection. Overall study: Recently identified HLA-C-restricted and well-studied HLA-B-restricted CMV epitopes were used. Public TCR beta signature analysis indicated the presence of both CMV infection and matching HLA type.

Worth noting for this clonotype: Its antigen is as yet unknown.

Broader study findings: There were carriers of CMV plus the relevant HLA, and cumulative public TCR beta family frequency identified them. HLA-C-restricted CMV clonotypes gave the most frequent clonotype in two of eight donors.

Via MiXCR, TCRdb re-called the reads, giving one row per CDR3 protein. Among about 890,000 distinct CDR3 sequences, roughly 30% were seen once, and the ten largest hold around an eighth. This CDR3 has 10 amino acids. Trimming left V 8 bases short and J 7 bases short, with 8 bases between. Germline V gene data show CDR1 as MGHRA and CDR2 as YSYEKL. The specimen was cultured CD8+ T cells from PBMCs, collected from culture after CMV antigen stimulation. V is TRBV4-1 and J is TRBJ1-1; D is uncertain. The source is a human donor in good health (CMV status not recorded). Some clones in this sample may be carry-over from other donors' samples. CDR3 in amino acids: CASQGFEAFF. CDR3 coding DNA: TGCGCCAGCCAAGGATTTGAAGCTTTCTTT.